This T cell receptor (beta chain) stems from a study of blood T cell repertoires in COVID-19. The wider study: Both acute and convalescent COVID-19 samples were obtained from the United States, Italy and Spain.

The CDR3 runs 13 residues. Germline V CDR1 and CDR2: SGHAT, FQNNGV. Trimming removed 5 bases from V and 6 bases from J, with 12 bases in between. Repertoires were generated with immunoSEQ multiplex PCR, while TCRdb's copy carries only in-frame clones and drops some. The sample has tens of thousands of clones; about 88% are singletons. The sequence was obtained from a human donor with active COVID-19. The donor label of this sample is uncertain. The material sequenced was peripheral blood. This rearrangement joins TRBV11-2 to TRBJ2-3; perhaps TRBD1 as D (5 bases). DNA of the CDR3: TGTGCCAGCAGCGGCTCTAGGGGCGATACGCAGTATTTT. Amino acids: CASSGSRGDTQYF.